Following are 29 T cell receptor beta chains from one sample sequenced in a study of response to subunit inactivated influenza vaccine. TCRdb reprocessed the RT-PCR reads with MiXCR, giving one entry per CDR3 protein. The data show around 850,000 distinct CDR3 sequences, with approximately 17% seen just once and 9.5% to 13% held by the top ten. The sequencing used PBMCs from blood, collected approximately 5 days after vaccination. All receptors come from a man aged 50-59 years who received an inactivated influenza vaccine.

The gene calls are TRBV28 and TRBJ2-7; D assignment may be TRBD1 or TRBD2 (5 bases each). From germline, CDR1 is MDHEN and CDR2 SYDVKM. Trimming left V 6 bases short and J 4 bases short, with 19 bases between. This CDR3 region has 15 residues. The CDR3: CASRGVVHSGYEQYF. In nucleotides, the CDR3 is TGTGCCAGCAGGGGGGTAGTCCATTCGGGGTACGAGCAGTACTTC. Variable domain in full (rest from reference TRBV28 and TRBJ2-7): DVKVTQSSRYLVKRTGEKVFLECVQDMDHENMFWYRQDPGLGLRLIYFSYDVKMKEKGDIPEGYSVSREKKERFSLILESASTNQTSMYLCASRGVVHSGYEQYFGPGTRLTVT.

This clonotype has only a few counts. The chain links TRBV2 to TRBJ2-7; 9 bases agree with TRBD2. This CDR3 is built from 16 residues. The trim removed 1 base at V and 2 bases at J, leaving 6 bases unmatched. The V gene's germline CDR1 is SNHLY and CDR2 FYNNEI. CDR3 sequence: CASSEVVAGGTYEQYF. The CDR3 DNA follows: TGTGCCAGCAGTGAAGTTGTGGCGGGAGGGACCTACGAGCAGTACTTC.

V and J are TRBV12-3 or TRBV12-4 and TRBJ2-1; 13 bases align to TRBD2. There are 16 residues in the CDR3. The ends lost 0 bases at V and 8 bases at J; junction bases unmatched: 4. The CDR3 DNA is TGTGCCAGCAGTTTAGCCGGGACTAGCGGGATCGATGAGCAGTTCTTC. This gives the protein CASSLAGTSGIDEQFF.

This clonotype has just one count. The rearrangement links TRBV29-1 to TRBJ2-2; D gene uncertain. The V gene lost 7 bases and the J gene lost 0 bases, with 9 bases spanning the gap. Germline CDR1 SQVTM, CDR2 ANQGSEA. This CDR3 region has 13 residues. For the CDR3, the DNA is TGCAGCGCGGAACACCCGAACACCGGGGAGCTGTTTTTT. Encoded protein: CSAEHPNTGELFF.

J is TRBJ2-1 and V is TRBV5-4; 7 bases are shared with TRBD1. The CDR3 is 19 residues long. Germline CDR1 is SGHNT and CDR2 is YYREEE (reference sequence). V gave up 0 bases and J gave up 1 base; unmatched junction bases: 13. The chain's CDR3 is CASSLERGRGSRSYNEQFF. The DNA for the CDR3 is TGTGCCAGCAGCTTGGAGAGGGGGCGCGGCAGTAGGTCCTACAATGAGCAGTTCTTC.

Only a few counts were recorded for this clonotype. One end of the junction varies from germline; a read error may be responsible. V gene TRBV7-2 combines with J gene TRBJ2-7; D is possibly TRBD1 (5 bases). Germline CDR1 SGHTA, CDR2 FQGNSA. The length of the CDR3 is 16 residues. CDR3 DNA sequence: TGTGCCAGCAGCTTAAGCAGGGTGGCAGGCTCCCACGAGCAGTACTTC. Its protein is CASSLSRVAGSHEQYF. Complete variable domain (other parts from reference TRBV7-2 and TRBJ2-7): GAGVSQSPSNKVTEKGKDVELRCDPISGHTALYWYRQSLGQGLEFLIYFQGNSAPDKSGLPSDRFSAERTGGSVSTLTIQRTQQEDSAVYLCASSLSRVAGSHEQYFGPGTRLTVT.

The genes are TRBV9 and TRBJ2-7; 7 bases line up with TRBD2. With V trimmed by 4 bases and J by 6 bases, 16 bases remained unmatched. The CDR3 is 16 amino acids. Germline values: CDR1 SGDLS, CDR2 YYNGEE. This CDR3 is CASSPGQAGIIFEQYF. CDR3 DNA: TGTGCCAGCAGCCCCGGTCAAGCGGGAATAATTTTCGAGCAGTACTTC.

This clonotype was observed a few times. The junction does not match germline at one end; this may be a read error. The chain carries TRBV6-5 and TRBJ2-5; 12 bases match TRBD2. Germline V CDR1 and CDR2: MNHEY, SVGAGI. This CDR3 comprises 15 residues. CDR3 sequence (DNA): TGTGCCAGCAGTTACTCGGGACTAGCGGGCGAGACTCAGTACTTC. It yields the protein CASSYSGLAGETQYF.

In this sample, this clonotype turned up a few times. This sequence joins TRBV9 and TRBJ2-1; 13 bases map to TRBD2. This CDR3 is built from 16 residues. Losses at the gene ends were 0 bases for V and 3 bases for J; bases not matched to a gene: 0. CDR1 and CDR2 from the germline V gene are SGDLS and YYNGEE. CDR3 in DNA: TGTGCCAGCAGCGTAGGGACTAGCGGGAGCTACAATGAGCAGTTCTTC. Protein sequence: CASSVGTSGSYNEQFF.

The J gene is TRBJ2-1, the V gene TRBV6-5; 7 nucleotides agree with TRBD2. Trimming took 2 bases from V and 0 from J; bases not matched to a gene: 10. Germline V gene lookup returns CDR1 MNHEY and CDR2 SVGAGI. The CDR3 consists of 18 residues. CDR3 bases: TGTGCCAGCAGTTACCGCCCACCGGGACTAAACTCCTACAATGAGCAGTTCTTC. It is translated as CASSYRPPGLNSYNEQFF.

This clonotype was observed a few times. The V call is TRBV7-2, the J call TRBJ2-1; D call uncertain. Germline V CDR1 and CDR2: SGHTA, FQGNSA. The germline V and J ends were trimmed by 3 bases and 0 bases, with 9 bases remaining between them. This CDR3 comprises 15 residues. The CDR3 coding sequence is TGTGCCAGCAGCTTCGTTCGGAGCTCCTACAATGAGCAGTTCTTC. Translation: CASSFVRSSYNEQFF.

The V gene is TRBV5-4, the J gene TRBJ2-1, with 9 bases that match TRBD2. Trimming at V came to 3 bases and at J to 7 bases, leaving 11 bases not matched to a gene. The CDR3 is made up of 16 amino acids. Germline V gene data show CDR1 as SGHNT and CDR2 as YYREEE (reference sequence). The CDR3 region is CASSSAARGGRNEQFF. CDR3 DNA: TGTGCCAGCAGCTCCGCCGCGCGGGGGGGTAGAAATGAGCAGTTCTTC.

This chain joins TRBV6-2 or TRBV6-3 and TRBJ1-4; no reliable D call. V lost 6 bases to trimming and J lost 6 bases, with 17 bases between them. From germline, CDR1 is MNHEY and CDR2 SVGEGT. There are 15 residues in the CDR3. The CDR3 DNA follows: TGTGCCAGCAGCGACCCGATTGGTCGTCATGAAAAACTGTTTTTT. It yields the protein CASSDPIGRHEKLFF.

This clonotype was detected a few times. The genes are TRBV7-2 and TRBJ2-7; D remains unclear. The germline V gene encodes CDR1 SGHTA and CDR2 FQGNSA. Trimming pared 5 bases from V and 12 bases from J, leaving 17 bases between. The CDR3 consists of 12 residues. The CDR3 here is CASSPLNRILYF. CDR3 sequence (DNA): TGTGCCAGCAGCCCTCTCAATAGAATTTTGTACTTC.

The chain couples TRBV12-3 or TRBV12-4 to TRBJ1-6; 7 bases map to TRBD1. V lost 6 bases, J lost 5 bases, and 7 bases stayed unmatched. The CDR3 is made up of 15 amino acids. The CDR3 region is CASRGAGGNNSPLHF. The CDR3 DNA follows: TGTGCCAGCAGGGGTGCAGGGGGGAATAATTCACCCCTCCACTTT.

The genes are TRBV7-2 and TRBJ2-1, with D unresolved. CDR3 size: 11 residues. Germline V gene sequence: CDR1 SGHTA, CDR2 FQGNSA. V was pared by 5 bases and J by 8 bases, with 7 bases between. The CDR3 nucleotides read TGTGCCAGCAGCCGGGCCTATGAGCAGTTCTTC. Protein product: CASSRAYEQFF. The complete variable domain, with remaining parts taken from reference TRBV7-2 and TRBJ2-1, reads GAGVSQSPSNKVTEKGKDVELRCDPISGHTALYWYRQSLGQGLEFLIYFQGNSAPDKSGLPSDRFSAERTGGSVSTLTIQRTQQEDSAVYLCASSRAYEQFFGPGTRLTVL.

This clonotype was picked up a small number of times. The gene calls are TRBV10-3 and TRBJ2-3, with a possible D match to TRBD2 (6 bases). The CDR3 spans 16 residues. Germline values: CDR1 ENHRY, CDR2 SYGVKD. The germline V and J ends were trimmed by 7 bases and 6 bases, with 23 bases remaining between them. CDR3 in amino acids: CAIKDWRDAGGDTQYF. The CDR3 region has the DNA TGTGCCATCAAAGATTGGCGGGACGCTGGGGGGGATACGCAGTATTTT.

The V gene is TRBV7-8, the J gene TRBJ1-1, with 11 nucleotides matching TRBD1. Germline CDR1 reads SGHVS; CDR2 reads FQNEAQ. The CDR3 has 16 amino acids. V was clipped by 5 bases and J by 4 bases; unmatched bases: 9. This chain's CDR3 is CASSARTGGWGTEAFF. Written as DNA, the CDR3 is TGTGCCAGCAGCGCAAGGACAGGGGGCTGGGGCACTGAAGCTTTCTTT.

The gene calls are TRBV7-2 and TRBJ2-1, with 9 bases lining up with TRBD2. Germline V gene sequence: CDR1 SGHTA, CDR2 FQGNSA. V shed 5 bases, J shed 2 bases, and the junction held 7 bases outside the gene matches. This CDR3 spans 16 amino acids. CDR3 sequence (DNA): TGTGCCAGCAGCCTAACCCGACTAGCGGCCTACAATGAGCAGTTCTTC. Protein product: CASSLTRLAAYNEQFF. The full variable domain, with the rest looked up from reference TRBV7-2 and TRBJ2-1, is GAGVSQSPSNKVTEKGKDVELRCDPISGHTALYWYRQSLGQGLEFLIYFQGNSAPDKSGLPSDRFSAERTGGSVSTLTIQRTQQEDSAVYLCASSLTRLAAYNEQFFGPGTRLTVL.

The J gene is TRBJ1-6, the V gene TRBV7-3; D is possibly TRBD1 (5 bases). Trimming took off 1 base at V and 7 bases at J, with 8 bases between the two ends. The germline V gene has CDR1 SGHTA and CDR2 FQGTGA. This CDR3 contains 14 residues. CDR3 DNA sequence: TGTGCCAGCAGCTTAAATCCAGGGAATTCACCCCTCCACTTT. Translated, it gives CASSLNPGNSPLHF.

The V gene is TRBV5-1, the J gene TRBJ2-1; D could derive from TRBD1 or TRBD2 (7 bases each). V lost 3 bases, J lost 8 bases, and 21 bases lay in between. Germline assignment: CDR1 SGHRS and CDR2 YFSETQ. CDR3 length equals 16 residues. The DNA of the CDR3 is TGCGCCAGCAGCTCCTTCCAGGGGGGGGCCGGGGATGAGCAGTTCTTC. Residues: CASSSFQGGAGDEQFF.

The chain links TRBV18 to TRBJ2-6; D might be TRBD1 (5 bases). The CDR3 spans 18 residues. The ends were cut back, 2 bases at V and 0 bases at J, with 14 bases in the middle. Germline assignment: CDR1 KGHSH and CDR2 LQKENI. As DNA, the CDR3 is TGTGCCAGCTCACCAACGACAGCCGTCTCCTCTGGGGCCAACGTCCTGACTTTC. This codes for CASSPTTAVSSGANVLTF.

In its sample, this clonotype was seen a few times. The gene calls are TRBV28 and TRBJ1-3; D call uncertain. Germline CDR1 and CDR2: MDHEN and SYDVKM. CDR3 length: 13 amino acids. Deletions cut 3 bases from V and 4 bases from J, with 7 bases between. The CDR3 here is CASSFKGGNTIYF. The CDR3 DNA is TGTGCCAGCAGTTTTAAGGGCGGAAACACCATATATTTT.

This clonotype was counted only a few times. The chain is built from TRBV20-1 and TRBJ2-1, with TRBD2 identical over 9 bases. Unmatched junction bases numbered 5, after V lost 1 base and J lost 7 bases. This CDR3 contains 14 residues. CDR1 is DFQATT, CDR2 SNEGSKA, per germline (reference sequence). CDR3 loop: CSARGGTSKNEQFF. For the CDR3, the DNA is TGCAGTGCTAGAGGTGGGACTAGCAAGAATGAGCAGTTCTTC.

J is TRBJ2-3 and V is TRBV6-1; 14 nucleotides line up with TRBD2. The CDR3 extends over 16 amino acids. Germline lookup yields CDR1 MNHNS and CDR2 SASEGT. The ends lost 7 bases at V and 3 bases at J; junction bases unmatched: 6. The CDR3 sequence: CASTGLAGGRTDTQYF. DNA for the CDR3: TGTGCCAGCACCGGACTAGCGGGGGGACGGACAGATACGCAGTATTTT.

J is TRBJ2-2 and V is TRBV7-9; D unresolved. CDR1 is SEHNR, CDR2 FQNEAQ, per germline (reference sequence). V was trimmed by 3 bases and J by 11 bases, leaving 10 bases between them. CDR3 length: 12 residues. CDR3 nucleotides: TGTGCCAGCAGCTTTGGACGGACCGAGCTGTTTTTT. Protein sequence: CASSFGRTELFF.

This clonotype was found a few times. CDR3 nucleotides: TGTGCCAGCAGTTATTCCCCGGGGGGCGCTTACTATGGCTACACCTTC. Its translation is CASSYSPGGAYYGYTF. The V and J genes are TRBV6-5 and TRBJ1-2; weak D call: TRBD1 (6 bases). The CDR3 has 16 residues. Germline lookup yields CDR1 MNHEY and CDR2 SVGAGI. Trimming took off 3 bases at V and 3 bases at J, with 17 bases between the two ends.

This clonotype was counted a few times. This chain uses TRBV5-1 with TRBJ2-7; TRBD2 agrees at 8 bases. Germline CDR1 is SGHRS and CDR2 is YFSETQ. The CDR3 consists of 16 residues. Germline trimming cut 4 bases from V and 1 base from J; bases unmatched to any gene: 10. CDR3 in DNA: TGCGCCAGCAGCGGCCCGGGGGGGGCGGGATCCTACGAGCAGTACTTC. Translating it yields CASSGPGGAGSYEQYF.

The chain has TRBV9 and TRBJ2-3, with 9 bases identical to TRBD2. Germline trimming cut 3 bases from V and 4 bases from J; bases unmatched to any gene: 6. Germline CDR1 and CDR2: SGDLS and YYNGEE. The CDR3 has 15 amino acids. CDR3 residues: CASSARGLAPDTQYF. The CDR3 DNA follows: TGTGCCAGCAGCGCGAGGGGACTAGCCCCAGATACGCAGTATTTT.